The 8 T cell receptor beta chains below all came from one sample that was sequenced in a study of blood T cell repertoires in COVID-19. Profiled with immunoSEQ multiplex PCR; TCRdb holds only in-frame clones, not every one. This table has 450,000 or so clones, roughly 91% appearing once. The sample comprised PBMCs or T cells enriched from blood (not recorded which). The receptors here all came from a young man who had recovered from COVID-19.

The V gene is TRBV4-1, the J gene TRBJ1-2; 7 bases align to TRBD1. V was pared by 2 bases and J by 4 bases, with 4 bases of the junction left unmatched. This CDR3 is built from 14 residues. Germline CDR1 reads MGHRA; CDR2 reads YSYEKL. The CDR3: CASSQNDRVYGYTF. CDR3 bases: TGCGCCAGCAGCCAAAACGACAGGGTCTATGGCTACACCTTC.

This clone was seen a single time. V gene TRBV10-1 combines with J gene TRBJ1-2; the D gene is possibly TRBD1 (6 bases). Germline-derived CDR1 and CDR2 are WNHNN and SYGVQD (reference sequence). Trimming removed 5 bases from V and 4 bases from J, with 11 bases in between. This CDR3 has 13 amino acids. The CDR3 sequence is CASSPAGAYGYTF. CDR3 DNA sequence: TGCGCCAGCAGTCCCGCGGGGGCCTATGGCTACACCTTC.

The chain uses TRBV2 and TRBJ1-2; no clear D gene. CDR3 size: 13 residues. Germline V gene lookup returns CDR1 SNHLY and CDR2 FYNNEI. V was cut by 6 bases and J by 5 bases, with 13 bases left in between. The CDR3 here is CASSPPLPYGYTF. DNA for the CDR3: TGTGCCAGCAGCCCCCCACTGCCGTATGGCTACACCTTC.

This sequence joins TRBV10-3 and TRBJ2-7, with 7 bases identical to TRBD2. CDR1 is ENHRY and CDR2 is SYGVKD in the germline V gene. The CDR3 extends over 14 amino acids. J was trimmed by 3 bases and V by 4 bases; bases with no gene match: 6. The CDR3 sequence: CAISGLGGSYEQYF. The CDR3 nucleotides are TGTGCCATCAGTGGACTTGGCGGGAGCTACGAGCAGTACTTC.

This clone was observed a single time. The CDR3, as DNA: TGTGCCAGCAGCCAAGGGGCCCAGGACAATCAGCCCCAGCATTTT. Translation gives CASSQGAQDNQPQHF. The chain is built from TRBV4-2 and TRBJ1-5; D not certain. Looked up from germline, CDR1 is LGHNA and CDR2 is YNFKEQ. The CDR3 has 15 residues. Trimming cost V 1 base and J 3 bases, with 10 bases left between them.

V and J are TRBV14 and TRBJ2-1; the match to TRBD1 covers 7 bases. The CDR3 extends over 14 amino acids. V trimming: 2 bases; J trimming: 5 bases; junction bases outside the gene matches: 3. In germline, CDR1 is SGHDN, CDR2 FVKESK. The CDR3 is CASSQRDSDNEQFF. DNA for the CDR3: TGTGCCAGCAGCCAACGGGACAGCGACAATGAGCAGTTCTTC.

The gene calls are TRBV2 and TRBJ1-6, with D tentatively TRBD1 (6 bases). Trimming cost V 7 bases and J 8 bases, with 15 bases left between them. Per germline, CDR1 SNHLY and CDR2 FYNNEI. The CDR3 has 14 amino acids. The CDR3 sequence: CASTQDSFYSPLHF. The CDR3 DNA follows: TGTGCCAGCACCCAGGACAGTTTCTATTCACCCCTCCACTTT.

The rearrangement uses TRBV9 and TRBJ1-2, with TRBD1 identical over 8 bases. V lost 2 bases and J lost 5; bases outside the gene matches: 2. The CDR3 consists of 13 residues. Germline V gene data show CDR1 as SGDLS and CDR2 as YYNGEE. CDR3 sequence: CASSVGTGYGYTF. CDR3 in DNA: TGTGCCAGCAGCGTCGGGACAGGTTATGGCTACACCTTC.